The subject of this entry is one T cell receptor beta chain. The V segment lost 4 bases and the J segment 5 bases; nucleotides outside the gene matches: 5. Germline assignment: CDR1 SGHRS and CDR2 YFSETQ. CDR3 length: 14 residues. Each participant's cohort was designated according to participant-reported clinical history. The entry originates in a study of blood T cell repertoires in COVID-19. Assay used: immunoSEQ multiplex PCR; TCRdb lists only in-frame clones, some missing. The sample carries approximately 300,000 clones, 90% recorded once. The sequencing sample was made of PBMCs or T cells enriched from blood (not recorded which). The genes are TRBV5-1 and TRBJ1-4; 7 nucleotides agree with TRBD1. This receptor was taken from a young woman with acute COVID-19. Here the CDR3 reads CASSVDRANEKLFF. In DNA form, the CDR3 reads TGCGCCAGCAGCGTTGACAGGGCCAATGAAAAACTGTTTTTT.